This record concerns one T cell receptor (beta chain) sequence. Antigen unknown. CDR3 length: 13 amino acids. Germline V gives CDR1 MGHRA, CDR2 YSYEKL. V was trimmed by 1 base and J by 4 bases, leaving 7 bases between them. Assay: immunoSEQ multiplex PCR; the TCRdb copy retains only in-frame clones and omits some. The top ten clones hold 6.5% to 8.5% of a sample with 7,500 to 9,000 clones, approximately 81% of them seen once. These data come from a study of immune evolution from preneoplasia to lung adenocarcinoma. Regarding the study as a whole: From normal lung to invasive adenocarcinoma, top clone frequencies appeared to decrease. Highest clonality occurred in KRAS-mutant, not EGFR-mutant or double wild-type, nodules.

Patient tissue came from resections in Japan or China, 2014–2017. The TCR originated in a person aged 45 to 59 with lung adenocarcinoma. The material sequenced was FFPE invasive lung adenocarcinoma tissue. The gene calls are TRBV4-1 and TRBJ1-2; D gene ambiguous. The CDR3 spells CASSQVGLYGYTF. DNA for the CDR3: TGCGCCAGCAGCCAAGTAGGACTCTATGGCTACACCTTC.